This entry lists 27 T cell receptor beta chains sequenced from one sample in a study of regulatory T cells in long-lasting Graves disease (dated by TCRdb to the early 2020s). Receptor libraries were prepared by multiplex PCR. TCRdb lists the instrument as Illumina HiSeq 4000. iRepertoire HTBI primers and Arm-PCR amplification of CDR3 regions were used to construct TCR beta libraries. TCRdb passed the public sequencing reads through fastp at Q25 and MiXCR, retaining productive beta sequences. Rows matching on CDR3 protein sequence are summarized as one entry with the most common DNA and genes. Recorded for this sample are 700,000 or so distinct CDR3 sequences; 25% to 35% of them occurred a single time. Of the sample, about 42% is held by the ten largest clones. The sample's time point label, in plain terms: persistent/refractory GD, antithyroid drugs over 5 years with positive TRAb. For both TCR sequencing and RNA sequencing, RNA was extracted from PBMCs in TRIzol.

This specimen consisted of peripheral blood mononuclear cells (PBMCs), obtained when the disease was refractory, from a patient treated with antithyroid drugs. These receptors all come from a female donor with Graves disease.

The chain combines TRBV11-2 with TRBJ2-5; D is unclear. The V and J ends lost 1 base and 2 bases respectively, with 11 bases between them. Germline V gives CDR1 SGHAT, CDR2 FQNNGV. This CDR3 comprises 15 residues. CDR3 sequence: CASSLVKGPQETQYF. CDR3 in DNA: TGTGCCAGCAGCTTAGTCAAAGGGCCTCAAGAGACCCAGTACTTC.

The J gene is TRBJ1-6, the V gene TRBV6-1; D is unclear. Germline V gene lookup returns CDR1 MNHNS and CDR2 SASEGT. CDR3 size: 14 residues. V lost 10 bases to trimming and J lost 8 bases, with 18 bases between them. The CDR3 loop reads CATFTSIGHSPLHF. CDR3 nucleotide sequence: TGTGCCACCTTCACTTCTATAGGGCATTCACCCCTCCACTTT.

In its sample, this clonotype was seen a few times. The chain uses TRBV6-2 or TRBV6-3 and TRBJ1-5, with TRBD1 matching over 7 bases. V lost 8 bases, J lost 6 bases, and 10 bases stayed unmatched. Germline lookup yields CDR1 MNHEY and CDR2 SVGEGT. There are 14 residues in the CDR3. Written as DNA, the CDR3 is TGTGCCAGCTCCCCCAGGGGGGCAAGTCAGCCCCAGCATTTT. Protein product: CASSPRGASQPQHF.

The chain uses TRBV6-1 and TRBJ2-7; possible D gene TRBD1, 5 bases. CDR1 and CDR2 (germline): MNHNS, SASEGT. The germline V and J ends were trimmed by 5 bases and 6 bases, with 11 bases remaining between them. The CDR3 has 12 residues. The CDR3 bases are TGTGCCAGCAGTCCAAGGGGCGTCGAGCAGTACTTC. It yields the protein CASSPRGVEQYF.

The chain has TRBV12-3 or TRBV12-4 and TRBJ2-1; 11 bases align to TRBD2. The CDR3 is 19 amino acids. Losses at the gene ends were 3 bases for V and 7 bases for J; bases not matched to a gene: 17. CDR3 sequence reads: CASSFSPPLIAGGGNEQFF. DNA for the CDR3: TGTGCCAGCAGTTTTTCCCCACCCCTAATAGCGGGAGGGGGGAATGAGCAGTTCTTC.

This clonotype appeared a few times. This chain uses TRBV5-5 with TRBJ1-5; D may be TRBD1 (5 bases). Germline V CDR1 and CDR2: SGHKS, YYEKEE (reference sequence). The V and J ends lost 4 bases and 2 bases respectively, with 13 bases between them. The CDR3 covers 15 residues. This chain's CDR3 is CASSPIGGGNQPQHF. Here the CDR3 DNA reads TGTGCCAGCAGCCCGATCGGGGGGGGCAATCAGCCCCAGCATTTT.

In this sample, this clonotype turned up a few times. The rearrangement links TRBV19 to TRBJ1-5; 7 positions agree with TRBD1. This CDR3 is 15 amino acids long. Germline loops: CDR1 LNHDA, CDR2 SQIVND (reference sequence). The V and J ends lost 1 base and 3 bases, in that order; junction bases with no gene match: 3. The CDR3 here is CASSIGGTVNQPQHF. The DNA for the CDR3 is TGTGCCAGTAGTATAGGAGGGACAGTCAATCAGCCCCAGCATTTT.

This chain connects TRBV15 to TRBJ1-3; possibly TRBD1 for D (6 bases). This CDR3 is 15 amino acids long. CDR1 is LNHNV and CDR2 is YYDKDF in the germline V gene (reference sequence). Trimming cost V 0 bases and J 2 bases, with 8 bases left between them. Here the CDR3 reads CATSRDTGTGNTIYF. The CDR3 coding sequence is TGTGCCACCAGCAGAGATACAGGGACTGGAAACACCATATATTTT. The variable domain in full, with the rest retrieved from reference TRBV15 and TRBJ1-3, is DAMVIQNPRYQVTQFGKPVTLSCSQTLNHNVMYWYQQKSSQAPKLLFHYYDKDFNNEADTPDNFQSRRPNTSFCFLDIRSPGLGDTAMYLCATSRDTGTGNTIYFGEGSWLTVV.

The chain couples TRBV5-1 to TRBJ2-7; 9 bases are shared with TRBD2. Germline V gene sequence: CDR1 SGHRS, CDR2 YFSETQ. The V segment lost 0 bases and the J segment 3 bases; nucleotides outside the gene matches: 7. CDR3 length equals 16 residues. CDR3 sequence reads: CASSLVELAGHYEQYF. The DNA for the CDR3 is TGCGCCAGCAGCTTGGTCGAGCTAGCGGGACACTACGAGCAGTACTTC.

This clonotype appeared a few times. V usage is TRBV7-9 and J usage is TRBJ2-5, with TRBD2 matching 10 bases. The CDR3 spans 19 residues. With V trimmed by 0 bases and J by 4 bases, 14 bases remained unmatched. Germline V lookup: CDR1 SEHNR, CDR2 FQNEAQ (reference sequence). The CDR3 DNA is TGTGCCAGCAGCTTAGCGGAGATCCCGCGAATAGCGGGAGGAGAGACCCAGTACTTC. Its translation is CASSLAEIPRIAGGETQYF.

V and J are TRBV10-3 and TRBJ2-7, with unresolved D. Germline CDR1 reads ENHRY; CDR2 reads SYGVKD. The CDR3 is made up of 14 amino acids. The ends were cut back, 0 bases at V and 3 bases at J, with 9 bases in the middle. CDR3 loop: CAISESNGYYEQYF. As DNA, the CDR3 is TGTGCCATCAGTGAGTCGAACGGGTACTACGAGCAGTACTTC.

The DNA for the CDR3 is TGCAGTGCTAGAGATTCGTCTAGCGGGAGACGAAACACAGATACGCAGTATTTT. This encodes CSARDSSSGRRNTDTQYF. This chain connects TRBV29-1 to TRBJ2-3; TRBD2 agrees at 10 bases. The V gene's germline CDR1 is SQVTM and CDR2 ANQGSEA. The CDR3 contains 18 residues.

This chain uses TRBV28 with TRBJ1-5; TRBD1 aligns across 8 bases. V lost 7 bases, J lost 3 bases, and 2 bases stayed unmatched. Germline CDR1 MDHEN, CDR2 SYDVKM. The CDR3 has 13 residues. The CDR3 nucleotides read TGTGCCAGCAAACAGGGGGTCAATCAGCCCCAGCATTTT. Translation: CASKQGVNQPQHF.

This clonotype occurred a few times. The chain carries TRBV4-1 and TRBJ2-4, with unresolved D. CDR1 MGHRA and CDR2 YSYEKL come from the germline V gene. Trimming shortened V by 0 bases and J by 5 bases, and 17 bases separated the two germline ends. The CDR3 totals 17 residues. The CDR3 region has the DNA TGCGCCAGCAGCCAAGATCCCGACCGGACCGTCGAAAACATTCAGTACTTC. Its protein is CASSQDPDRTVENIQYF.

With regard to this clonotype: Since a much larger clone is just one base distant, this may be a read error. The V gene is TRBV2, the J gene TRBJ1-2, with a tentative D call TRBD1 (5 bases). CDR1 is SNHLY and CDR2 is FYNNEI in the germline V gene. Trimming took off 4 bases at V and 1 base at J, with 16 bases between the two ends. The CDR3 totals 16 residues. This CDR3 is CASSGRQNLFNYGYTF. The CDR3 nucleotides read TGTGCCAGCAGTGGACGACAGAACCTTTTTAACTATGGCTACACCTTC.

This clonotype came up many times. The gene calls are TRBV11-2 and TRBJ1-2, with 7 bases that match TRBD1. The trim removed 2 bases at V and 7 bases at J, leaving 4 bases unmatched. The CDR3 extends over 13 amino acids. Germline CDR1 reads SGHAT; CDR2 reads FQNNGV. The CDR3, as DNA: TGTGCCAGCAGCTTAACAGGGGTTAGTGGCTACACCTTC. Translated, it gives CASSLTGVSGYTF.

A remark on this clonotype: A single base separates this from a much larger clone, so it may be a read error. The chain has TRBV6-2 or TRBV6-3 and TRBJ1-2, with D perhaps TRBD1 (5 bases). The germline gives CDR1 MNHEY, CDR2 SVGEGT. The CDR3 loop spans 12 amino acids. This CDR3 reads CASTLEGLGYAF. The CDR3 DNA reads TGTGCCAGCACCCTTGAGGGGCTTGGCTACGCCTTC.

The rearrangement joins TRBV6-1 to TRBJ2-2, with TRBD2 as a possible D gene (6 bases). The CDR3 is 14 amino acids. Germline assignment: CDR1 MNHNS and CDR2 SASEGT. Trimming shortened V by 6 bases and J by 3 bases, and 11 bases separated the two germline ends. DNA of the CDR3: TGTGCCAGCAGATTAGCGGAACACACCGGGGAGCTGTTTTTT. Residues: CASRLAEHTGELFF.

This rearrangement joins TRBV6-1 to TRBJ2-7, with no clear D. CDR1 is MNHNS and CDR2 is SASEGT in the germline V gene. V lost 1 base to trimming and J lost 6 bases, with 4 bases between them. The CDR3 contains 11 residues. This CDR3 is CASSEVLEQYF. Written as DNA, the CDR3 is TGTGCCAGCAGTGAAGTCCTCGAGCAGTACTTC.

The CDR3 DNA follows: TGTGCCAGCAGCCCGGCTGATTCACCCCTCCACTTT. This translates into CASSPADSPLHF. The chain is built from TRBV7-2 and TRBJ1-6; D gene unclear. This CDR3 spans 12 amino acids. CDR1 and CDR2 from the germline V gene are SGHTA and FQGNSA. Between the trimmed V and J ends, which lost 5 bases and 8 bases, there was a span of 7 bases.

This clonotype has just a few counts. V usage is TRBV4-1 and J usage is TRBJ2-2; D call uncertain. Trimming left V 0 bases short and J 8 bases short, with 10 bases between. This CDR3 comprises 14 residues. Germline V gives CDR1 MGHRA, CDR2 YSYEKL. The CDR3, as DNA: TGCGCCAGCAGCCAAGATGGGGTTGGAGGGGAGCTGTTTTTT. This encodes CASSQDGVGGELFF.

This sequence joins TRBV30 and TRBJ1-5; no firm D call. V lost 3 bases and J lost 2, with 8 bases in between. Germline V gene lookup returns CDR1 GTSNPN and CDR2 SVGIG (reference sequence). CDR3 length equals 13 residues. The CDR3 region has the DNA TGTGCCTGGAGCGCACACGGCAATCAGCCCCAGCATTTT. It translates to CAWSAHGNQPQHF.

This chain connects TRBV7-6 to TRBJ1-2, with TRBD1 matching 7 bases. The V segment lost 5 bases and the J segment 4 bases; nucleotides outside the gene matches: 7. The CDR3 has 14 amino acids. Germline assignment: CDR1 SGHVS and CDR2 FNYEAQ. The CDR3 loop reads CASSREQGSYGYTF. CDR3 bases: TGTGCCAGCAGCCGAGAACAGGGGAGCTATGGCTACACCTTC.

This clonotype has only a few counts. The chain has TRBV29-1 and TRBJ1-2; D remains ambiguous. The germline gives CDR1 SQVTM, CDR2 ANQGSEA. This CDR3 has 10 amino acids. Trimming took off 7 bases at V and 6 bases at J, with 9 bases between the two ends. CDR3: CSDHTDGYTF. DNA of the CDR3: TGCAGCGATCACACGGATGGCTACACCTTC.

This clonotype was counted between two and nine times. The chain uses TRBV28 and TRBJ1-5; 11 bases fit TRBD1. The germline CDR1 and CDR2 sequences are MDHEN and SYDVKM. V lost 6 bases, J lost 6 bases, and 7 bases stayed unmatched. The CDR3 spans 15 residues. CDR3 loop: CASRAGQGGVQPQHF. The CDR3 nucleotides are TGTGCCAGCAGGGCGGGACAGGGGGGGGTTCAGCCCCAGCATTTT.

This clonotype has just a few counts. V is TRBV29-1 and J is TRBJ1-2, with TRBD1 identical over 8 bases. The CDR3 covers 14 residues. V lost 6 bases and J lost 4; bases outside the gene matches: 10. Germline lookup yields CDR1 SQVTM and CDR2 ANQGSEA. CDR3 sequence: CSVLGQANVYGYTF. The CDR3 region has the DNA TGCAGCGTCCTGGGACAGGCGAACGTCTATGGCTACACCTTC.

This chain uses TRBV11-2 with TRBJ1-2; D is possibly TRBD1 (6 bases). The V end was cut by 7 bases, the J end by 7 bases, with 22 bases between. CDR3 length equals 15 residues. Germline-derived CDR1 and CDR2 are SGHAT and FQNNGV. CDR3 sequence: CASTAMITGIGGYTF. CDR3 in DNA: TGTGCCAGCACCGCAATGATTACAGGGATCGGTGGCTACACCTTC.